This TCR beta chain was observed in a study of T cells in Graves' hyperthyroidism and ophthalmopathy. Study-level information: Pretreatment peripheral blood was obtained at initial diagnosis. Study-wide points: Within blood appeared most thyroid clonotypes that had expanded above 0.001.

This clonotype occurred many times. The antigen remains unidentified. Amplification of TCR beta CDR3 regions was performed using RNA transcripts as template. TCR CDR3 regions were first amplified by RT-PCR with HTBI primers. TCRdb itself ran the multiplex PCR reads through MiXCR, one entry per CDR3 protein. The sample holds about 520,000 distinct CDR3 sequences, about 24% seen once. Germline trimming cut 6 bases from V and 2 bases from J; bases unmatched to any gene: 2. Germline V CDR1 and CDR2: ENHRY, SYGVKD. The CDR3 extends over 13 amino acids. Inclusion characteristics of ophthalmopathy patients comprised a Clinical Activity Score of at least 3, a NOSPECS grade of at least 4, and duration under 3 months. Diagnosis rested on symptoms, serum thyroxine and TRAb, thyroid ultrasound, and orbital computed tomography.

The sample comprised blood. V usage is TRBV10-3 and J usage is TRBJ1-2, with 8 bases identical to TRBD1. This clonotype was sampled from a woman aged 25-40 years with Graves' ophthalmopathy. Here the CDR3 DNA reads TGTGCCATCAGGACAGGGGAGAACTATGGCTACACCTTC. It codes for CAIRTGENYGYTF.